The present T cell receptor beta chain was sequenced within a study of blood T cell repertoires in COVID-19. On the study more broadly: PBMCs, B-cell-depleted T cells, or T cells were the source of the cDNA or gDNA that made up the material.

This CDR3 contains 16 residues. Germline trimming cut 5 bases from V and 4 bases from J; bases unmatched to any gene: 11. Germline V gene sequence: CDR1 LNHNV, CDR2 YYDKDF (reference sequence). How the authors handled the data: Amplification with reference gene primers provided the estimates of nucleated cell counts. TCRdb's copy holds only in-frame clones and misses some; the assay was immunoSEQ multiplex PCR. V, J and clone size derive from that table, while D and trimming were established from the DNA sequence. The data show roughly 200,000 clones, with roughly 90% seen just once and roughly 5.6% held by the top ten.

The TCR comes from a woman aged 40 to 49 who had recovered from COVID-19. The sample taken for sequencing was peripheral blood. The rearrangement joins TRBV15 to TRBJ2-3; 8 bases fit TRBD1. The CDR3 DNA follows: TGTGCCACCAGCGGAATCCTGGGACAGGCGGCAGATACGCAGTATTTT. This sequence encodes CATSGILGQAADTQYF.